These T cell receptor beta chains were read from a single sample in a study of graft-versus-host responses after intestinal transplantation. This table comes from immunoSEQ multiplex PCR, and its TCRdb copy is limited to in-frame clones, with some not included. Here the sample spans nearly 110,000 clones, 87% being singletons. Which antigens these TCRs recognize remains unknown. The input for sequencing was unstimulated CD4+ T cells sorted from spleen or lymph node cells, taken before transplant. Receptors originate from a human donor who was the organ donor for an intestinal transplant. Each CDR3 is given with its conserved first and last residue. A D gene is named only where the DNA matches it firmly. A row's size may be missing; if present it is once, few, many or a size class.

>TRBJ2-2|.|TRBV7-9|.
CASSLSGMRGTGELFF
TGTGCCAGCAGCTTATCTGGGATGCGGGGCACCGGGGAGCTGTTTTTT
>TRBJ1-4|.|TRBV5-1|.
CASSLWPGEKLFF
TGCGCCAGCAGCTTGTGGCCGGGTGAAAAACTGTTTTTT
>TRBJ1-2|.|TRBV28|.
CASSLWGKSDYGYTF
TGTGCCAGCAGTTTATGGGGGAAAAGCGACTATGGCTACACCTTC
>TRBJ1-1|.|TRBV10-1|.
CAGSESPLRVASEAFF
TGCGCCGGCAGTGAGTCACCCCTACGGGTGGCCTCTGAAGCTTTCTTT
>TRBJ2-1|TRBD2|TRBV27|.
CASSLNRLAGGGEQFF
TGTGCCAGCAGTCTGAATCGACTAGCGGGAGGGGGTGAGCAGTTCTTC
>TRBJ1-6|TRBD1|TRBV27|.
CASSLVGRGYSPLHF
TGTGCCAGCAGTTTAGTGGGCAGGGGGTACTCACCCCTCCACTTT
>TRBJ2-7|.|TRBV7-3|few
CASSLAGVLWYEQYF
TGTGCCAGCAGCTTAGCAGGCGTTCTGTGGTACGAGCAGTACTTC
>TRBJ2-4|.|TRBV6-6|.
CASSLPTRTNIQYF
TGTGCCAGCAGCTTACCGACCAGAACAAACATTCAGTACTTC
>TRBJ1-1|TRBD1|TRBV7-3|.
CASSSDRDTEAFF
TGTGCCAGCAGCTCCGACAGGGACACTGAAGCTTTCTTT
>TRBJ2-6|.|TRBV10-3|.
CAISESRILGRSGANVLTF
TGTGCCATCAGTGAGTCGAGGATCCTGGGCCGCTCTGGGGCCAACGTCCTGACTTTC
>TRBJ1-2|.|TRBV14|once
CASSQDGGADYGYTF
TGTGCCAGCAGCCAAGATGGGGGGGCAGACTATGGCTACACCTTC
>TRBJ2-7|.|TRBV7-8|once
CASSPSGTPAYEQYF
TGTGCCAGCAGCCCATCCGGGACGCCGGCCTACGAGCAGTACTTC
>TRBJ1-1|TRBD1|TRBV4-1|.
CASSQDNRGHTEAFF
TGCGCCAGCAGCCAAGACAACAGGGGGCACACTGAAGCTTTCTTT
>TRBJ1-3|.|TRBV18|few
CASSLEDGHTIYF
TGTGCCAGCTCATTGGAGGACGGTCACACCATATATTTT
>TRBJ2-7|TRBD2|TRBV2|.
CASSEAGTTAGEQYF
TGTGCCAGCAGTGAAGCCGGGACTACCGCTGGAGAGCAGTACTTC
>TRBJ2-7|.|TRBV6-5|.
CASSRGTAPEQYF
TGTGCCAGCAGTAGAGGGACGGCTCCCGAGCAGTACTTC
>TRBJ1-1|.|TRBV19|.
CASSIERGVGEAFF
TGTGCCAGTAGTATCGAACGGGGAGTTGGTGAAGCTTTCTTT
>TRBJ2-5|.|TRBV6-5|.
CASSSRQGGETQYF
TGTGCCAGCAGTTCGCGACAGGGAGGGGAGACCCAGTACTTC
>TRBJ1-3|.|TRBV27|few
CASSLSAGNTIYF
TGTGCCAGCAGTTTGTCAGCTGGAAACACCATATATTTT
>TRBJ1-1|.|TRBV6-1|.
CASRRQTNTEAFF
TGTGCCAGCCGAAGACAGACGAACACTGAAGCTTTCTTT
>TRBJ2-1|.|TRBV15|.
CATSREDTGNNEQFF
TGTGCCACCAGCAGAGAGGACACGGGCAACAATGAGCAGTTCTTC
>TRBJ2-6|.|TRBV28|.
CASSPGRAAGANVLTF
TGTGCCAGCAGCCCCGGTCGGGCGGCTGGGGCCAACGTCCTGACTTTC
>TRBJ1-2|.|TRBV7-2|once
CASSVRVGGYTF
TGTGCCAGCAGCGTCAGGGTGGGTGGCTACACCTTC
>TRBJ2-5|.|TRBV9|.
CASSVGRGGETQYF
TGTGCCAGCAGCGTAGGAAGGGGAGGAGAGACCCAGTACTTC
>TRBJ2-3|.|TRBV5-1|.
CASSLEGLATSDTQYF
TGCGCCAGCAGCTTGGAAGGGCTAGCCACCTCGGATACGCAGTATTTT
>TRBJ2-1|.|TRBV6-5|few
CASRHPSALSNEQFF
TGTGCCAGCAGACACCCTAGCGCGTTGAGCAATGAGCAGTTCTTC
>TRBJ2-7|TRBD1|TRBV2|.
CASSEFRDRVSYEQYF
TGTGCCAGCAGTGAATTTCGGGACAGGGTCTCCTACGAGCAGTACTTC
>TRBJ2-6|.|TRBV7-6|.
CASSLARQRPGGANVLTF
TGTGCCAGCAGCTTAGCGCGTCAACGCCCCGGCGGGGCCAACGTCCTGACTTTC
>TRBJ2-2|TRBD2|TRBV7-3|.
CASSSSGNTGELFF
TGTGCCAGCAGCTCTAGCGGGAACACCGGGGAGCTGTTTTTT
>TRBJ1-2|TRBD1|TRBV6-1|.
CASSEGDRVYGYTF
TGTGCCAGCAGTGAAGGGGACAGGGTATATGGCTACACCTTC
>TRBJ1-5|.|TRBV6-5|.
CASSAQGNQPQHF
TGTGCCAGCAGTGCCCAGGGTAATCAGCCCCAGCATTTT